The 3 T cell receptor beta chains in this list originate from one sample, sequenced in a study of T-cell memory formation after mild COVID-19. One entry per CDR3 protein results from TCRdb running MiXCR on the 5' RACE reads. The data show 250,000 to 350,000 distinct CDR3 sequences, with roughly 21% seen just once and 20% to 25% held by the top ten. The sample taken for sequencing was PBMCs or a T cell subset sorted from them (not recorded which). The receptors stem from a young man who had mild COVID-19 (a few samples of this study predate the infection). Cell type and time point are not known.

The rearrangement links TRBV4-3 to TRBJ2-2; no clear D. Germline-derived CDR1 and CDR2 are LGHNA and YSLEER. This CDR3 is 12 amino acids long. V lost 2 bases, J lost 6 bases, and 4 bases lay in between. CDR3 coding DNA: TGCGCCAGCAGCCAAACCCCCGGGGAGCTGTTTTTT. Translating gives CASSQTPGELFF.

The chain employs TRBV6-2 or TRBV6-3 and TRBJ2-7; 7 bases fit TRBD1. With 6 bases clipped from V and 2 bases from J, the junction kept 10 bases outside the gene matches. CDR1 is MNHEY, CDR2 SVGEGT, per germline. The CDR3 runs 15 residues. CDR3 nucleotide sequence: TGTGCCAGCAGAAATCCGGGGCAGGGGGCCTACGAGCAGTACTTC. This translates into CASRNPGQGAYEQYF.

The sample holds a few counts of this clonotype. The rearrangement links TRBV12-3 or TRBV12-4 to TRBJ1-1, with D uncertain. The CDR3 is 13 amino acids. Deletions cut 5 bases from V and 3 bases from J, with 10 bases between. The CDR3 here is CASSGDSDTEAFF. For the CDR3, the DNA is TGTGCCAGCAGTGGGGATAGCGACACTGAAGCTTTCTTT.